A single sample gave rise to the 25 T cell receptor beta chains below, sequenced in a study of memory CD8 T cells in hepatitis C reinfection. Libraries were prepared by immunoSEQ multiplex PCR; TCRdb keeps only in-frame clonotypes and omits some of them. The data contain approximately 50,000 clones, roughly 90% of them singletons. Time point denoted: pre-reinfection, 55 to 20 weeks before reinfection detection. TCR sequencing was done directly ex vivo on sorted cells, without expansion in vitro. Sequenced material: naive CD8+ T cells sorted from blood. These receptors originate from a young man with hepatitis C virus infection.

The genes are TRBV4-1 and TRBJ2-2; no definite D call. Trimming took 1 base from V and 6 from J, leaving 9 bases between them. The germline CDR1 and CDR2 sequences are MGHRA and YSYEKL. CDR3 length equals 14 residues. The DNA for the CDR3 is TGCGCCAGCAGCCAAGGCCCTACGCCCGGGGAGCTGTTTTTT. Translation: CASSQGPTPGELFF.

This chain uses TRBV7-6 with TRBJ2-3; D might be TRBD2 (5 bases). Looked up from germline, CDR1 is SGHVS and CDR2 is FNYEAQ. Trimming took 3 bases from V and 3 from J, leaving 10 bases between them. The CDR3 spans 14 residues. The CDR3 sequence is CASSFEGRTDTQYF. CDR3 in DNA: TGTGCCAGCAGCTTTGAAGGGAGAACAGATACGCAGTATTTT.

The genes are TRBV28 and TRBJ2-1; 8 bases are shared with TRBD1. The CDR3 is 14 residues long. With V trimmed by 6 bases and J by 0 bases, 1 base remained unmatched. Germline CDR1 and CDR2: MDHEN and SYDVKM. Here the CDR3 reads CASSDRGSYNEQFF. The DNA of the CDR3 is TGTGCCAGCAGCGACAGGGGCTCCTACAATGAGCAGTTCTTC.

The CDR3 region has the DNA TGCGCCAGCAGCCAAGGCGAGGACAGCTACGAGCAGTACTTC. It codes for CASSQGEDSYEQYF. V and J are TRBV4-1 and TRBJ2-7, with a possible D match to TRBD1 (6 bases). The V end lost 1 base, the J end lost 3 bases, and 10 bases lay between the germline ends. Germline CDR1 and CDR2: MGHRA and YSYEKL. CDR3 length: 14 amino acids.

The V gene is TRBV7-2, the J gene TRBJ2-7; 13 bases fit TRBD2. The CDR3 is 17 amino acids. V shed 0 bases and J 12 bases; nucleotides not matched to a gene: 14. Germline CDR1 reads SGHTA; CDR2 reads FQGNSA. The CDR3 nucleotides read TGTGCCAGCAGCTTAGCCATTTCACTAGCGGGGGGGCCCCGGCGGTACGTC. This codes for CASSLAISLAGGPRRYV.

The chain combines TRBV13 with TRBJ2-7, with 8 bases lining up with TRBD1. The CDR3 covers 12 residues. Germline CDR1 and CDR2: PRHDT and FYEKMQ (reference sequence). The V and J ends lost 3 bases and 6 bases, in that order; junction bases with no gene match: 1. Here the CDR3 reads CASSFTGGEQYF. Here the CDR3 DNA reads TGTGCCAGCAGCTTTACAGGGGGCGAGCAGTACTTC.

The genes are TRBV5-1 and TRBJ2-3; D may be TRBD2 (7 bases). The CDR3 loop spans 18 amino acids. V was clipped by 2 bases and J by 0 bases, with 19 bases between them. Germline values: CDR1 SGHRS, CDR2 YFSETQ. Written as DNA, the CDR3 is TGCGCCAGCAGCTTCCTGGGGGGGCCCCCTGTTAGCACAGATACGCAGTATTTT. As protein: CASSFLGGPPVSTDTQYF.

This chain links TRBV29-1 with TRBJ2-7; D uncertain. CDR1 SQVTM and CDR2 ANQGSEA come from the germline V gene. CDR3 length: 11 amino acids. The V and J ends lost 5 bases and 3 bases respectively, with 8 bases between them. The CDR3 sequence is CSVWQDYEQYV. Here the CDR3 DNA reads TGCAGCGTTTGGCAAGACTACGAGCAGTACGTC.

V usage is TRBV19 and J usage is TRBJ2-2; TRBD1 matches 9 bases. The CDR3 has 17 amino acids. Germline V gene sequence: CDR1 LNHDA, CDR2 SQIVND (reference sequence). The V segment lost 5 bases and the J segment 3 bases; nucleotides outside the gene matches: 10. DNA for the CDR3: TGTGCCAGTAGTCCCTTCACAGGGGGCAAGTACACCGGGGAGCTGTTTTTT. Protein sequence: CASSPFTGGKYTGELFF.

V gene TRBV27 combines with J gene TRBJ1-1, with D tentatively TRBD1 (5 bases). The CDR3 sequence is 13 residues long. Trimming left V 6 bases short and J 1 base short, with 9 bases between. Looked up from germline, CDR1 is MNHEY and CDR2 is SMNVEV (reference sequence). In DNA form, the CDR3 reads TGTGCCAGCAGACTCGGACAGAACACTGAAGCTTTCTTT. It is translated as CASRLGQNTEAFF.

This clone was detected only once. The chain recombines TRBV6-1 with TRBJ2-2; D is possibly TRBD2 (5 bases). The CDR3 runs 15 residues. V was clipped by 7 bases and J by 4 bases, with 16 bases between them. Germline CDR1 is MNHNS and CDR2 is SASEGT. CDR3 sequence: CASIPGNSPTGELFF. Written as DNA, the CDR3 is TGTGCCAGCATCCCGGGGAACAGCCCCACCGGGGAGCTGTTTTTT.

V is TRBV6-5 and J is TRBJ1-1; D is perhaps TRBD1 (5 bases). Between the trimmed V and J ends, which lost 5 bases and 6 bases, there was a span of 19 bases. Germline CDR1 and CDR2: MNHEY and SVGAGI. The length of the CDR3 is 15 residues. The CDR3 DNA reads TGTGCCAGCAGTATTACCAACTTTCGGGGGGCTGAAGCTTTCTTT. Translated: CASSITNFRGAEAFF.

This sequence joins TRBV19 and TRBJ2-1; D gene uncertain. CDR3 length: 14 amino acids. CDR1 is LNHDA, CDR2 SQIVND, per germline (reference sequence). The V end was cut by 5 bases, the J end by 2 bases, with 10 bases between. CDR3 residues: CASSRDKAYNEQFF. DNA for the CDR3: TGTGCCAGTAGTCGAGACAAGGCCTACAATGAGCAGTTCTTC.

In this sample, this clone turned up a few times. Other DNA sequences in the same sample also yield this CDR3. V is TRBV6-1 and J is TRBJ1-2, with TRBD1 identical over 7 bases. After removal of 6 bases from V and 8 bases from J, the junction contained 0 bases not matched to a gene. This CDR3 is 10 amino acids long. Germline V CDR1 and CDR2: MNHNS, SASEGT. CDR3 sequence: CASRQGGYTF. The CDR3, as DNA: TGTGCCAGCAGACAGGGGGGCTACACCTTC.

This clone was counted only a few times. The gene calls are TRBV4-3 and TRBJ1-1; TRBD1 might be the D (5 bases). V lost 0 bases, J lost 4 bases, and 12 bases lay in between. The germline gives CDR1 LGHNA, CDR2 YSLEER. This CDR3 contains 15 residues. In nucleotides, the CDR3 is TGCGCCAGCAGCCAAGATCGACTTAGGGGCACTGAAGCTTTCTTT. Protein sequence: CASSQDRLRGTEAFF.

The V gene is TRBV28, the J gene TRBJ2-5; TRBD1 is a possible D gene (6 bases). The J call may be faulty, since TRBJ2-7 better matches the DNA end. This CDR3 contains 12 residues. The germline CDR1 and CDR2 sequences are MDHEN and SYDVKM. CDR3 nucleotide sequence: TGTGCCAGCAGGGGGGCCTACCCCGAGCAGTACTTC. It translates to CASRGAYPEQYF.

The chain uses TRBV20-1 and TRBJ2-1; D unclear. Trimming took 3 bases from V and 9 from J, leaving 9 bases between them. The V gene's germline CDR1 is DFQATT and CDR2 SNEGSKA (reference sequence). CDR3 length: 11 amino acids. The CDR3 sequence: CSARSVAEQFF. The DNA of the CDR3 is TGCAGTGCTAGGTCCGTGGCTGAGCAGTTCTTC.

The J gene is TRBJ2-2, the V gene TRBV7-3; 12 bases are a match to TRBD2. The CDR3 sequence is 13 residues long. Trimming cost V 9 bases and J 6 bases; bases outside gene matches: 2. Germline V gene data show CDR1 as SGHTA and CDR2 as FQGTGA. CDR3 in amino acids: CASGLAGPGELFF. Here the CDR3 DNA reads TGTGCCAGTGGACTAGCGGGACCCGGGGAGCTGTTTTTT.

This clone appeared once. In DNA, the CDR3 is TGCGCCAGCAGCTTGGTGGGGACAGGGTGGTCTAGCGGGAATCAAGAGACCCAGTACTTC. Residues: CASSLVGTGWSSGNQETQYF. The V gene is TRBV5-1, the J gene TRBJ2-5, with D possibly called TRBD1 or TRBD2 (9 bases each). V lost 0 bases and J lost 2, with 26 bases in between. Germline V gives CDR1 SGHRS, CDR2 YFSETQ. The CDR3 covers 20 residues.

Regarding this clone: The sample carries other DNA sequences with the same CDR3. This sequence joins TRBV5-4 and TRBJ2-1; D may be TRBD2 (6 bases). The germline V gene encodes CDR1 SGHNT and CDR2 YYREEE (reference sequence). Trimming cost V 4 bases and J 9 bases, with 11 bases left between them. The CDR3 contains 12 residues. The CDR3, as DNA: TGTGCCAGCAGCCCCGCCGGGGGTGAGCAGTTCTTC. Encoded protein: CASSPAGGEQFF.

The chain's CDR3 is CAWSPDGPYGTQYF. The CDR3 DNA sequence: TGTGCCTGGAGCCCTGATGGGCCGTACGGGACCCAGTACTTC. V gene TRBV30 combines with J gene TRBJ2-5, with D unresolved. V was clipped by 3 bases and J by 7 bases, with 18 bases between them. The CDR3 runs 14 residues. Germline V CDR1 and CDR2: GTSNPN, SVGIG (reference sequence).

The chain carries TRBV14 and TRBJ2-5; D might be TRBD1 (6 bases). The DNA matches TRBJ2-7 better at its end, which makes the J call doubtful. The length of the CDR3 is 15 residues. CDR1 and CDR2 from the germline V gene are SGHDN and FVKESK. The CDR3 here is CASSQSMDSGSEQYF. CDR3 sequence (DNA): TGTGCCAGCAGCCAATCCATGGACAGTGGGAGCGAGCAGTACTTC.

The genes are TRBV7-9 and TRBJ1-1, with a weak D call TRBD1 (6 bases). The CDR3 spans 15 residues. Germline CDR1 reads SEHNR; CDR2 reads FQNEAQ (reference sequence). The V gene lost 1 base and the J gene lost 3 bases, with 12 bases spanning the gap. Here the CDR3 reads CASSLGQGTDTEAFF. The CDR3 DNA sequence: TGTGCCAGCAGCTTAGGGCAGGGGACGGACACTGAAGCTTTCTTT.

This clone was detected a few times. CDR3 coding DNA: TGTGCCAGCAGCTTGGTGTCAGTGACAGACACTGAAGCTTTCTTT. Residues: CASSLVSVTDTEAFF. The rearrangement links TRBV5-5 to TRBJ1-1; D is possibly TRBD1 (5 bases). Germline V gene sequence: CDR1 SGHKS, CDR2 YYEKEE (reference sequence). The CDR3 has 15 residues. The V end was cut by 0 bases, the J end by 3 bases, with 12 bases between.

The chain has TRBV4-1 and TRBJ1-1; the D gene is possibly TRBD1 (5 bases). The CDR3 extends over 15 amino acids. Trimming pared 1 base from V and 5 bases from J, leaving 14 bases between. Germline V gives CDR1 MGHRA, CDR2 YSYEKL. As DNA, the CDR3 is TGCGCCAGCAGCCAAGCTACAAGTCAGGGAACTGAAGCTTTCTTT. Translating it yields CASSQATSQGTEAFF.